This TCR beta chain was documented in a study of Tregs in tolerant kidney transplant recipients. At the level of the study: Recipients received nonmyeloablative bone marrow transplants from related graft donors, with transient mixed chimerism. Notes on the study in general: Tregs expanded with activated donor B cells seemed most donor-specific.

The germline V gene has CDR1 LNHDA and CDR2 SQIVND (reference sequence). The J segment lost 1 base and the V segment lost 6 bases, leaving 5 bases of the junction unmatched. The CDR3 is 17 amino acids. Some clones are missing from TCRdb's copy, which holds only in-frame ones; the method was immunoSEQ multiplex PCR. The sample includes 50,000 or so clones. Remarks on this clone: Its antigen is unidentified. The read halts 3 residues ahead of the CDR3 end, with the missing end drawn from the germline J gene.

The sequence was obtained from a human donor who received a combined kidney and bone marrow transplant. The chain uses TRBV19 and TRBJ2-2; 13 bases match TRBD2. The sample in question was CD4+ T cells from blood, obtained before the transplant. CDR3 DNA (partial): TGTGCCAGTAGCCGGACTAGCGGGGGTATGAACACCGGGGAG. As protein: CASSRTSGGMNTGE. The CDR3 in its entirety is CASSRTSGGMNTGELFF.